This T cell receptor (beta chain) is from a study of T cells in Graves' hyperthyroidism and ophthalmopathy. Clinical symptoms, serum thyroxine and TRAb, thyroid ultrasound and orbital computed tomography together formed the diagnostic basis. Authors of the study amplified TCR beta CDR3 regions from RNA transcripts. The HTBI primer set was used in a first-round RT-PCR of the TCR CDR3. Via MiXCR, TCRdb re-called the multiplex PCR reads, giving one row per CDR3 protein. The sample yields more than 150,000 distinct CDR3 sequences, over 15% seen once. The CDR3 runs 15 residues. The V gene lost 0 bases and the J gene lost 9 bases, with 16 bases spanning the gap. CDR1 is LGHDT, CDR2 YNNKEL, per germline (reference sequence). This clonotype occurred many times.

This chain joins TRBV3-1 and TRBJ2-3; D remains unclear. Source material: blood. This TCR was sampled from a woman between 45 and 60 years old with Graves' hyperthyroidism. Here the CDR3 reads CASSQELPSVKTQYF. CDR3 nucleotides: TGTGCCAGCAGCCAAGAACTGCCAAGCGTTAAGACGCAGTATTTT.